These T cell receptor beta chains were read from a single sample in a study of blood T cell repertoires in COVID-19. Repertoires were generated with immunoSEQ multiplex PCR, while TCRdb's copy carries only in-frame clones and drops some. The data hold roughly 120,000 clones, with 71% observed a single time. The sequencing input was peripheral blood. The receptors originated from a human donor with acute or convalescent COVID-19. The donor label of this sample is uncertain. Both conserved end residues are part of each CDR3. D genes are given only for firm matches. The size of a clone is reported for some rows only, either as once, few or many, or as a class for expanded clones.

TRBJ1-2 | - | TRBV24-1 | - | TGTGCCACCAGGGGAGACGGAGGAGGCTACACCTTC | CATRGDGGGYTF
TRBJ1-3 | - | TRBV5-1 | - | TGCGCCAGCAGCTCACAGGGATCTGGAAACACCATATATTTT | CASSSQGSGNTIYF
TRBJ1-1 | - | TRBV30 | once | TGTGCCTGGAGTGACAGGGACACTGAAGCTTTCTTT | CAWSDRDTEAFF
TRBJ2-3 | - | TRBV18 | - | TGTGCCAGCTCACCCGGGGTAGGAAGCCGGACCACGCAGTATTTT | CASSPGVGSRTTQYF
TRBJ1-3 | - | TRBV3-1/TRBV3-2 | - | TGTGCCAGCAGCCAAGCGGGGACTGGAAACACCATATATTTT | CASSQAGTGNTIYF
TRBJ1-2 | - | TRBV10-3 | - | TGTGCCATCAGTGAGAATACTAACTATGGCTACACCTTC | CAISENTNYGYTF
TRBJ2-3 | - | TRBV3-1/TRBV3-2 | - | TGTGCCAGCAGCCACTCACCGGCAGGGGGGACAGATACGCAGTATTTT | CASSHSPAGGTDTQYF
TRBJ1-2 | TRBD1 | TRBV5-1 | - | TGCGCCAGCAGCCCATATGAGACAGGGGAATATGGCTACACCTTC | CASSPYETGEYGYTF
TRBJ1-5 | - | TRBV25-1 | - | TGTGCCAGCAGTCCAGAGGGATCTATTGGGGGCAATCAGCCCCAGCATTTT | CASSPEGSIGGNQPQHF
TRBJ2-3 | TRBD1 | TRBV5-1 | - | TGCGCCAGCAGAACGGGACAGGTCACAGATACGCAGTATTTT | CASRTGQVTDTQYF
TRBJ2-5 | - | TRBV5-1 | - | TGCGCCAGCAGCCTTAAAGAGACCCAGTACTTC | CASSLKETQYF
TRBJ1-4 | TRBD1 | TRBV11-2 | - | TGTGCCAGCAGCTTAGTGGACAGGGGGACTGAAAAACTGTTTTTT | CASSLVDRGTEKLFF
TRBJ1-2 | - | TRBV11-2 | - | TGTGCCAGCAGCCCCCCATCGGGTTCTCCCAACTATGGCTACACCTTC | CASSPPSGSPNYGYTF
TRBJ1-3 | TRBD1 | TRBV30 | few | TGTGCCTGCCTACAGGGGGCAAACACCATATATTTT | CACLQGANTIYF
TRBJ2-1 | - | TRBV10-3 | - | TGTGCCATCAGTCAATCGACTCGGTCCTCCTACAATGAGCAGTTCTTC | CAISQSTRSSYNEQFF
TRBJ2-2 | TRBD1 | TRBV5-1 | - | TGCGCCAGCAGCTCCTCGCAGGGGGCGATCGGGGAGCTGTTTTTT | CASSSSQGAIGELFF
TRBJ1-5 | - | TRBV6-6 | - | TGTGCCAGCAGCCAGGGCCAGGGTCGCAATCAGCCCCAGCATTTT | CASSQGQGRNQPQHF
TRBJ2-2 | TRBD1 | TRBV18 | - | TGTGCCAGCCTCACGACAGGGAGTATGAAGGGCGCCGGGGAGCTGTTTTTT | CASLTTGSMKGAGELFF
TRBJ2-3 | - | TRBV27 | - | TGTGCCAGCAGTTTATACTCTCAGGGGCCGATAACAGATACGCAGTATTTT | CASSLYSQGPITDTQYF
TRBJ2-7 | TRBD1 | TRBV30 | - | TGTGCCTGGAGTTTCCGAGCAGGGGGCGCGGCCTACGAGCAGTACTTC | CAWSFRAGGAAYEQYF
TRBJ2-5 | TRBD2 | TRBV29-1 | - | TGCAGCGTAGCCAGCGGGGTTGAGACCCAGTACTTC | CSVASGVETQYF
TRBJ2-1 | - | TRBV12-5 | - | TGTGCTAGTGGTTTGGTGCCCGACGGAGAGGCCGGTTTCAAGGAGCAGTTCTTC | CASGLVPDGEAGFKEQFF
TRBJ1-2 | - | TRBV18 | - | TGTGCCAGCTCACCAGGGCTGGGCCGGGGCTATGGCTACACCTTC | CASSPGLGRGYGYTF
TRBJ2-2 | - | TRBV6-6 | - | TGTGCCAGCAGCTGGGCTAGGGGTGGGGAGCTGTTTTTT | CASSWARGGELFF
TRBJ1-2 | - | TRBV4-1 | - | TGCGCCAGCAGCCGGGACACTAAGTATGGCTACACCTTC | CASSRDTKYGYTF
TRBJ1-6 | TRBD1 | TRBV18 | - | TGTGCCAGCTCGGGCGGACAGGGAGGTTCACCCCTCCACTTT | CASSGGQGGSPLHF
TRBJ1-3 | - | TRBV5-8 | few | TGTGCCAGCAGCTTGGCCTTCACTCCAACCGGAAACACCATATATTTT | CASSLAFTPTGNTIYF
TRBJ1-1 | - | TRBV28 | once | TGTGCCAGCAGTTTGGTCGGACATGAGAACACTGAAGCTTTCTTT | CASSLVGHENTEAFF
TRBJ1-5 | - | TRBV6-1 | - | TGTGCCAGCAGTGCGGCCCCACAGGGTTGGGCTAGCAATCAGCCCCAGCATTTT | CASSAAPQGWASNQPQHF
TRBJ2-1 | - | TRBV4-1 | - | TGCGCCAGCAGCCAAGGGGCCCCTAGCTACTACAATGAGCAGTTCTTC | CASSQGAPSYYNEQFF
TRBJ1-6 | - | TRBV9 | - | TGTGCCAGCAGCGTAGGGGTTGGGGGGGATTCACCCCTCCACTTT | CASSVGVGGDSPLHF
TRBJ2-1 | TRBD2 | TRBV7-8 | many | TGTGCCAGCAGCTTAGACGTTTTGTCTTTGGGACTAGCCGGATTTGGGCAGTTCTTC | CASSLDVLSLGLAGFGQFF
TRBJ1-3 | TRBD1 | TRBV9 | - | TGTGCCAGCAGCACCTTGGACAGGGTTAAAAAGAACACCATATATTTT | CASSTLDRVKKNTIYF
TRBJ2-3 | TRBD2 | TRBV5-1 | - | TGCGCCAGCCGACCCCAGACTAGCCTGACAGATACGCAGTATTTT | CASRPQTSLTDTQYF
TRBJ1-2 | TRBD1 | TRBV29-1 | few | TGCAGCGTTGAAAAGGGACAGGGAGTGATCGGCTACACCTTC | CSVEKGQGVIGYTF
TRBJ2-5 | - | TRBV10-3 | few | TGTGCCATCAGTGAGAGGGGGGAGACCCAGTACTTC | CAISERGETQYF
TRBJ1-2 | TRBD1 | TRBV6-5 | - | TGTGCCAGCAGTTACTCGACACAGGGGCGCTATGGCTACACCTTC | CASSYSTQGRYGYTF
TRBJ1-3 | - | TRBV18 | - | TGTGCCAGCTCCCCGACAGGCGGAAACACCATATATTTT | CASSPTGGNTIYF
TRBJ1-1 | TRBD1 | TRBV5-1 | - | TGCGCCAGCAGCCTATTACCGACAGGGGAGAACACTGAAGCTTTCTTT | CASSLLPTGENTEAFF
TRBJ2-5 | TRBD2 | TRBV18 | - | TGTGCCAGCTCACCACCGGTTGGAGGCGGGGAGGGAGAGACCCAGTACTTC | CASSPPVGGGEGETQYF
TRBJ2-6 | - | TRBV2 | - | TGTGCCAGCAGTGGGACTGCCCTCCCATCTGGGGCCAACGTCCTGACTTTC | CASSGTALPSGANVLTF
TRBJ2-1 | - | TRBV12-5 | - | TGTGCTAGTGGTTTGGTTCTAGCGCAGTACAATGAGCAGTTCTTC | CASGLVLAQYNEQFF
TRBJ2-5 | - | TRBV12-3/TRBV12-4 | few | TGTGCCAGCAGTCTACAAGAGACCCAGTACTTC | CASSLQETQYF
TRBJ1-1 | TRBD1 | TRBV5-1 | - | TGCGCCAGCAGCTACAGGGGCACTGAAGCTTTCTTT | CASSYRGTEAFF
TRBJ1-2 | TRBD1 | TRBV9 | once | TGTGCCAGCAGGCCTAACAGGGGAGAAAACTATGGCTACACCTTC | CASRPNRGENYGYTF
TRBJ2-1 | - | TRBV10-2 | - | TGCGCCAGCAGTGAGGCCGGGGGAGGATACAATGAGCAGTTCTTC | CASSEAGGGYNEQFF
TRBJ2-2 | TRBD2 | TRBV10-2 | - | TGCGCCAGAAGCGGGGGCCCGAATAGAAACACCGGGGAGCTGTTTTTT | CARSGGPNRNTGELFF
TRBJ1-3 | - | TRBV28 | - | TGTGCCAGCAGTTTTTATCTTTCGGGAAACACCATATATTTT | CASSFYLSGNTIYF
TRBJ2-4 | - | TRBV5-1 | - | TGCGCCAGCAGCGCCGGGGGGCGTGGGATTCAGTACTTC | CASSAGGRGIQYF